The clone carrying this T cell receptor (beta chain) was found a few times. One end of the junction is discordant with germline, which a read error may explain. Through a sample-barcoded 5' primer and a J-beta primer mix, a second PCR was run for about 7 to 12 cycles. TCRdb fed the 5' RACE reads into MiXCR, producing one record per CDR3 protein. The sample carries about 800,000 distinct CDR3 sequences, approximately 25% recorded once. The sample belongs to a study of blood T cells in healthy people across ages. This CDR3 comprises 17 residues. Germline V lookup: CDR1 DFQATT, CDR2 SNEGSKA (reference sequence). These same data were also listed under a study on T cells of mothers and their children.

This TCR derives from a boy between 5 and 17 years old in good health. This chain links TRBV20-1 with TRBJ2-6; D is possibly TRBD2 (6 bases). Material: blood. The DNA for the CDR3 is TGCAGTGCAAGAGAGGGACTGCCCCGCTCTGGGGCCAACGTCCTGACTTTC. Protein product: CSAREGLPRSGANVLTF.